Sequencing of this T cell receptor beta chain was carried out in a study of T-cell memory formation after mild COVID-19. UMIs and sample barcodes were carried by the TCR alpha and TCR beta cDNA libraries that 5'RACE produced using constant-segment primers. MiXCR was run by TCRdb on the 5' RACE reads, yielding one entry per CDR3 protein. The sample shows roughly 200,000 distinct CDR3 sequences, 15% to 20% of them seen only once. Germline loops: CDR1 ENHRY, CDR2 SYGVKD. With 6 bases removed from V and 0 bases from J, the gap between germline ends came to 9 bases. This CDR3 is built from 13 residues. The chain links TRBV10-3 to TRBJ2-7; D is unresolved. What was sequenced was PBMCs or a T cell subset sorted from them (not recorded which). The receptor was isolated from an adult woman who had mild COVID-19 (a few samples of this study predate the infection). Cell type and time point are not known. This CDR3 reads CAIRAGSSYEQYF. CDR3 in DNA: TGTGCCATCAGGGCTGGCAGCTCCTACGAGCAGTACTTC.